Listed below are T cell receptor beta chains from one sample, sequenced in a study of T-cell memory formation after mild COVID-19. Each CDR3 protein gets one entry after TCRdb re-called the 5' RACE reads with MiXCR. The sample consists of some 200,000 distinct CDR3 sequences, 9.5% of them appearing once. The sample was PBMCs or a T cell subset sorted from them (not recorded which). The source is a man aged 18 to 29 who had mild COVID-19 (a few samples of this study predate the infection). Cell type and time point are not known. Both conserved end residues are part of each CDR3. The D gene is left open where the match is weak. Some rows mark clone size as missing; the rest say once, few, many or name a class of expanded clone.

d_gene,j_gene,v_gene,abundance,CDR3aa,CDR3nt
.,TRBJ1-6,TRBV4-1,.,CASSQDSGRKETGLHF,TGCGCCAGCAGCCAAGATTCTGGCAGAAAAGAAACGGGTCTCCACTTT
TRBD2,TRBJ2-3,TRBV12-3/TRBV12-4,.,CASRPYLAVTQYF,TGTGCCAGCAGACCCTATCTAGCGGTTACGCAGTATTTT
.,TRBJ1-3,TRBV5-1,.,CASSLAGLASGNTIYF,TGCGCCAGCAGCTTGGCCGGGCTTGCCTCTGGAAACACCATATATTTT
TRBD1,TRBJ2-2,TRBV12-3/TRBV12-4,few,CASRGQGGTGELFF,TGTGCCAGCAGGGGACAGGGTGGCACCGGGGAGCTGTTTTTT
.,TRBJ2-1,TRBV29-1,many,CSATDFRDEQFF,TGCAGCGCCACGGACTTCAGGGATGAGCAGTTCTTC
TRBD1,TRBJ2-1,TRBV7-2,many,CASSLQGQGNEQFF,TGTGCCAGCAGCTTACAAGGACAGGGTAATGAGCAGTTCTTC
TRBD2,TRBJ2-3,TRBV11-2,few,CASSSWTSILADTQYF,TGTGCCAGCAGCTCCTGGACTAGCATTTTGGCGGATACGCAGTATTTT
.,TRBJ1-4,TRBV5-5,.,CASSLWNPNEKLFF,TGTGCCAGCAGCTTGTGGAATCCAAATGAAAAACTGTTTTTT
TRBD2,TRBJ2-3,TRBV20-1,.,CSARGAGVTDTQYF,TGCAGTGCTAGGGGAGCGGGGGTCACAGATACGCAGTATTTT
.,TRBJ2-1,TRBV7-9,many,CASRAYGDPSYNEQFF,TGTGCCAGCAGGGCCTACGGGGATCCCTCCTACAATGAGCAGTTCTTC
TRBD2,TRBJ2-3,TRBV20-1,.,CSATHSGGASDTQYF,TGCAGTGCTACACATAGCGGGGGGGCATCAGATACGCAGTATTTT
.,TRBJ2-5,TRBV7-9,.,CASSIRPEGQKETQYF,TGTGCCAGCAGCATTCGACCAGAGGGACAAAAAGAGACCCAGTACTTC
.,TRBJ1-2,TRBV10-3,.,CAISGGEGSILNYGYTF,TGTGCCATCAGCGGAGGGGAGGGTTCGATCCTGAACTATGGCTACACCTTC
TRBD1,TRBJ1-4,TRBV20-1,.,CSACPGGREKLIF,TGCAGTGCTTGCCCAGGGGGTCGCGAAAAACTGATTTTT
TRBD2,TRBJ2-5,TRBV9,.,CASSVGAPSGGSETQYF,TGTGCCAGCAGCGTAGGCGCGCCTAGCGGGGGCTCGGAGACCCAGTACTTC
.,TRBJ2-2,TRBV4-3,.,CASSQDRVTGELFF,TGCGCCAGCAGCCAAGATCGGGTCACCGGGGAGCTGTTTTTT
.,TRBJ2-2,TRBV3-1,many,CASSPPELGIEAGELFF,TGTGCCAGCAGCCCACCCGAACTGGGAATAGAAGCCGGGGAGCTGTTTTTT
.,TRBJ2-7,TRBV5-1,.,CASSLATSRTAYEQYF,TGCGCCAGCAGCTTGGCGACAAGCAGGACAGCCTACGAGCAGTACTTC